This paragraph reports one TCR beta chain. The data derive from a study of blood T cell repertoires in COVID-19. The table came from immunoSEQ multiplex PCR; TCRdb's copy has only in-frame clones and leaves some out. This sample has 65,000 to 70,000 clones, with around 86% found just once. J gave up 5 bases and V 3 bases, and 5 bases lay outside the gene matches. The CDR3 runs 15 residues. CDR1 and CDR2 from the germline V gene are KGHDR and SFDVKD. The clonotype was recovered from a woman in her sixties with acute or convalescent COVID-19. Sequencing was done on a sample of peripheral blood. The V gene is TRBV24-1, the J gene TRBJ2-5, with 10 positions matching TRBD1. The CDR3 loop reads CATSDPGQGFETQYF. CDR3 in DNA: TGTGCCACCAGTGATCCGGGACAGGGGTTTGAGACCCAGTACTTC.